This T cell receptor beta chain was identified in a study of control samples from healthy donors and cancer patients (dated by TCRdb to about 2020). Turning to this clone: What antigen it recognizes has not been identified. Base qualities are not provided; no much larger clone lies one nucleotide away.

The library was made by the immunoSEQ multiplex PCR assay. TCRdb's version of the immuneACCESS table is confined to in-frame rearrangements and falls short of the full clone set. An unresolved V gene accounts for under half of the shortfall where checked; the remainder is of unknown origin. The sample includes 170,000 or so clones, with about 93% observed a single time. Of the sample, over 1.1% falls within the top ten clones. The sequence came from a man younger than 35 in good health. Input material: blood.

The CDR3 sequence is CASSRKGQSYEQYF. DNA sequence: TGCGCCAGCAGCCGTAAGGGACAGTCCTACGAGCAGTACTTC. The chain links TRBV5-1 with TRBJ2-7, with 7 bases aligning to TRBD1. CDR1 and CDR2, looked up from the germline V gene, are SGHRS and YFSETQ. Including cysteine and phenylalanine, the CDR3 has 14 amino acids. Solely the CDR3 DNA is kept, with 42 bases framed from the first base. After removal of 4 bases from V and 1 base from J, the junction retains 5 bases not matched to a gene.